A single sample gave rise to the 13 T cell receptor beta chains below, sequenced in a study of T cell responses to AZD1222 COVID-19 vaccine. Some clones are missing from TCRdb's copy, which holds only in-frame ones; the method was immunoSEQ multiplex PCR. Of some 120,000 clones detected, about nine tenths appear once; the ten largest clones hold around 19%. The starting material was peripheral blood, obtained on day 0 of MenACWY control vaccination. All receptors derive from an adult in good health.

J is TRBJ1-1 and V is TRBV10-3; tentatively, D is TRBD1 (5 bases). Germline V CDR1 and CDR2: ENHRY, SYGVKD. V lost 8 bases to trimming and J lost 5 bases, with 12 bases between them. The CDR3 spans 12 residues. The DNA of the CDR3 is TGTGCCATCGGCAGGGATGAGACTGAAGCTTTCTTT. Its protein is CAIGRDETEAFF.

The genes are TRBV11-2 and TRBJ2-7; 8 nucleotides line up with TRBD1. Unmatched junction bases numbered 8, after V lost 6 bases and J lost 1 base. Germline lookup yields CDR1 SGHAT and CDR2 FQNNGV. CDR3 length equals 15 residues. The CDR3: CASRDYQGASYEQYF. For the CDR3, the DNA is TGTGCCAGCAGGGACTATCAGGGGGCTTCCTACGAGCAGTACTTC.

This chain connects TRBV18 to TRBJ1-2; possibly TRBD1 for D (5 bases). The germline V and J ends were trimmed by 3 bases and 5 bases, with 19 bases remaining between them. The CDR3 contains 16 residues. Germline CDR1 KGHSH, CDR2 LQKENI. Here the CDR3 DNA reads TGTGCCAGCTCACCTTGGGTTAGGGGTGAAGAATATGGCTACACCTTC. This translates into CASSPWVRGEEYGYTF.

The chain carries TRBV5-6 and TRBJ1-3, with D unclear. The germline V gene encodes CDR1 SGHDT and CDR2 YYEEEE. This CDR3 comprises 17 residues. Trimming pared 3 bases from V and 0 bases from J, leaving 16 bases between. The CDR3 nucleotides are TGTGCCAGCAGCTCGGTCCCCTGGGGAAGCTCTGGAAACACCATATATTTT. This encodes CASSSVPWGSSGNTIYF.

The chain uses TRBV28 and TRBJ1-2; 7 positions match TRBD1. The CDR3 contains 13 residues. The J segment lost 7 bases and the V segment lost 7 bases, leaving 9 bases of the junction unmatched. Germline CDR1 and CDR2: MDHEN and SYDVKM. CDR3 sequence (DNA): TGTGCCAGCAAGATCACCGACAGGGTTGGCTACACCTTC. It specifies CASKITDRVGYTF.

The chain recombines TRBV27 with TRBJ2-7; D unresolved. There are 14 residues in the CDR3. The germline V gene encodes CDR1 MNHEY and CDR2 SMNVEV (reference sequence). Trimming took 6 bases from V and 0 from J, leaving 12 bases between them. The CDR3 DNA sequence: TGTGCCAGCAGGCTGTTAGCTAGCTCCTACGAGCAGTACTTC. Protein product: CASRLLASSYEQYF.

This chain joins TRBV11-2 and TRBJ1-2, with D unresolved. The V gene's germline CDR1 is SGHAT and CDR2 FQNNGV. Trimming removed 7 bases from V and 7 bases from J, with 22 bases in between. This CDR3 contains 15 residues. The CDR3 bases are TGTGCCAGCAACGACATGTCAGGCGGGTACGTTGGCTACACCTTC. It specifies CASNDMSGGYVGYTF.

The rearrangement joins TRBV4-1 to TRBJ2-3; D perhaps matches TRBD2 (6 bases). Germline V lookup: CDR1 MGHRA, CDR2 YSYEKL. V lost 0 bases, J lost 11 bases, and 18 bases lay in between. The CDR3 has 15 amino acids. DNA of the CDR3: TGCGCCAGCAGCCAAGATTGGGGGGTTGCTTTGTGGCAGTATTTT. Protein sequence: CASSQDWGVALWQYF.

The chain links TRBV2 to TRBJ1-2, with 9 bases lining up with TRBD1. V lost 6 bases to trimming and J lost 3 bases; unmatched junction nucleotides: 8. CDR1 and CDR2 from the germline V gene are SNHLY and FYNNEI. The CDR3 has 15 residues. The CDR3 DNA is TGTGCCAGCAGCGAACAGGGGGCGGTGGACTATGGCTACACCTTC. Translating it yields CASSEQGAVDYGYTF. Using reference TRBV2 and TRBJ1-2 for the parts outside the CDR3, the full variable domain is EPEVTQTPSHQVTQMGQEVILRCVPISNHLYFYWYRQILGQKVEFLVSFYNNEISEKSEIFDDQFSVERPDGSNFTLKIRSTKLEDSAMYFCASSEQGAVDYGYTFGSGTRLTVV.

This clone came up once. The V gene is TRBV28, the J gene TRBJ1-5; no reliable D call. The CDR3 contains 11 residues. Germline lookup yields CDR1 MDHEN and CDR2 SYDVKM. V was clipped by 5 bases and J by 11 bases, with 10 bases between them. The DNA for the CDR3 is TGTGCCAGCAGTAGCGTGGTAGCCCAGCATTTT. This encodes CASSSVVAQHF.

This chain links TRBV28 with TRBJ2-3; D is uncertain. The CDR3 spans 14 residues. From germline, CDR1 is MDHEN and CDR2 SYDVKM. The ends were cut back, 1 base at V and 1 base at J, with 6 bases in the middle. CDR3 bases: TGTGCCAGCAGTTTATCGGCGGGCACAGATACGCAGTATTTT. It specifies CASSLSAGTDTQYF.

The rearrangement uses TRBV2 and TRBJ1-6; no firm D call. Deletions cut 5 bases from V and 0 bases from J, with 5 bases between. The CDR3 length is 14 residues. Germline lookup yields CDR1 SNHLY and CDR2 FYNNEI. The CDR3 spells CASSLGSYNSPLHF. CDR3 bases: TGTGCCAGCAGTTTGGGCTCCTATAATTCACCCCTCCACTTT.

V and J are TRBV13 and TRBJ2-7, with no clear D. CDR3 length equals 14 residues. Trimming took 0 bases from V and 5 from J, leaving 11 bases between them. Per germline, CDR1 PRHDT and CDR2 FYEKMQ (reference sequence). The CDR3 region has the DNA TGTGCCAGCAGCTTAGGCCAAAGGACCCACGAGCAGTACTTC. This codes for CASSLGQRTHEQYF.